The present entry profiles one T cell receptor beta chain with its context. The data originate from a study of technical replicates of blood from several donors. Data came from immunoSEQ multiplex PCR; TCRdb stores just in-frame clones and leaves some out. The sample has 50,000 to 65,000 clones, roughly nine tenths seen once. This CDR3 has 13 residues. The V and J ends lost 2 bases and 1 base respectively, with 6 bases between them. The V gene's germline CDR1 is SGHRS and CDR2 YFSETQ. The TCR comes from a human donor in good health. Some clones in this sample may be carry-over from other donors' samples. The chain employs TRBV5-1 and TRBJ1-2; unclear D gene. The sample was PBMCs. The CDR3 loop is CASSFTDNYGYTF. The CDR3 DNA reads as TGCGCCAGCAGCTTCACAGATAACTATGGCTACACCTTC.